One and the same sample provided the 4 T cell receptor beta chains below, sequenced in a study of T cell changes during pregnancy in multiple sclerosis (dated by TCRdb to between 2018 and 2020). Receptor libraries were prepared by the immunoSEQ multiplex PCR assay. Held by TCRdb, this immuneACCESS table contains in-frame sequences only and omits some clones. Under half of the omission traces to an unresolved V gene where checked; the cause of the rest is unknown. The sample contains tens of thousands of clones, about nine tenths of them found a single time. Approximately 1% of the sample goes to the ten largest clones. The material sequenced was peripheral blood, taken after pregnancy. Source of these receptors: a female donor in good health, enrolled as a control in a pregnancy study.

For the CDR3, the DNA is TGTGCCAGCAGTTTTTCATCCATCATTGAAGCTTTCTTT. Translated: CASSFSSIIEAFF. This chain joins TRBV28 and TRBJ1-1; D unclear. Germline V CDR1 and CDR2: MDHEN, SYDVKM. Trimming cost V 3 bases and J 7 bases, with 12 bases left between them. CDR3 size: 13 residues.

V and J are TRBV7-8 and TRBJ2-7; 7 bases align to TRBD1. Losses at the gene ends were 0 bases for V and 3 bases for J; bases not matched to a gene: 2. The CDR3 sequence is 14 residues long. CDR1 and CDR2 (germline): SGHVS, FQNEAQ. CDR3 protein: CASSLATGLYEQYF. The CDR3 DNA reads TGTGCCAGCAGCTTAGCGACAGGGCTCTACGAGCAGTACTTC.

V is TRBV9 and J is TRBJ2-5; TRBD1 is a possible D gene (6 bases). This CDR3 contains 14 residues. Per germline, CDR1 SGDLS and CDR2 YYNGEE. The germline V and J ends were trimmed by 0 bases and 5 bases, with 11 bases remaining between them. The CDR3 here is CASSVGRGRETQYF. Here the CDR3 DNA reads TGTGCCAGCAGCGTAGGCAGGGGAAGGGAGACCCAGTACTTC.

The rearrangement joins TRBV25-1 to TRBJ2-7; unclear D gene. The CDR3 runs 14 residues. The V gene's germline CDR1 is MGHDK and CDR2 SYGVNS. Trimming removed 6 bases at V and 3 bases at J, with 15 bases between. The chain's CDR3 is CASRQTLNHYEQYF. Here the CDR3 DNA reads TGTGCCAGCAGACAAACCCTCAATCACTACGAGCAGTACTTC.